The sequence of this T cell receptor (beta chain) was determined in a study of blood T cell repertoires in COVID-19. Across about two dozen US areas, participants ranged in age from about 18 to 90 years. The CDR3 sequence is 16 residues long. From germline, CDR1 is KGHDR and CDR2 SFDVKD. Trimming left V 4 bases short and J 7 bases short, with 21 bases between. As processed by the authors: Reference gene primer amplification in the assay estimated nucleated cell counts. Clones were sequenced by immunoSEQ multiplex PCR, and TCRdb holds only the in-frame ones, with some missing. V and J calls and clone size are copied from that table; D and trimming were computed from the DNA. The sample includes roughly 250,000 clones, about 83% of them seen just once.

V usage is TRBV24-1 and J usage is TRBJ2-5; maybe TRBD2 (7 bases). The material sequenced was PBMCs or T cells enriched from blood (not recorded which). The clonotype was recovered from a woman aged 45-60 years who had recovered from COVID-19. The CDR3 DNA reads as TGTGCCACCAGTGACGGGGGGACTTTAAAAGGGGGGACCCAGTACTTC. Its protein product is CATSDGGTLKGGTQYF.